This T cell receptor (beta chain) was recorded in a study of blood T cells in healthy people across ages. Using a J-beta primer mix together with a sample-barcoded 5' primer, a second PCR was run for about 6 to 11 cycles. TCRdb independently ran MiXCR on the 5' RACE reads; one entry per CDR3 protein. The sample records over 950,000 distinct CDR3 sequences, roughly half being singletons. This CDR3 has 17 amino acids. The germline V gene encodes CDR1 MGHRA and CDR2 YSYEKL. J was trimmed by 5 bases and V by 0 bases; bases with no gene match: 9. Specimen: blood. The TCR originated in a woman aged 55-69 years in good health. The J gene is TRBJ2-3, the V gene TRBV4-1, with TRBD2 identical over 9 bases. In DNA, the CDR3 is TGCGCCAGCAGCCAAGATTTAGCGGGAGCCGCCCGAGATACGCAGTATTTT. The encoded protein is CASSQDLAGAARDTQYF.